The next 5 T cell receptor beta chains were all read from a single sample in a study of identical twins (dated by TCRdb to about 2016). Libraries were constructed by 5' RACE. TCRdb lists the instrument as Illumina HiSeq 2000. TCRdb reworked the public reads: Q25 trimming with fastp, MiXCR clone assembly, productive beta chains retained. All rows with the same CDR3 protein become a single entry with the most common DNA and genes. Present in this sample are 500,000 to 650,000 distinct CDR3 sequences, around 7.4% of which were seen just once. The ten largest clones add up to around 1.6% of the sample. Separately, the same data were catalogued under a study of yellow fever vaccine responses in identical twins.

Sequenced sample: PBMCs. The receptors originated from a woman in her late teens or twenties in good health.

Concerning this clonotype: Just one base apart from a much larger clone, this may be a read error. The chain recombines TRBV6-4 with TRBJ2-3; 8 bases match TRBD2. There are 17 residues in the CDR3. The germline V gene encodes CDR1 MRHNA and CDR2 SNTAGT. This CDR3 reads CACSFPSEAGETDTQYF. CDR3 in DNA: TGTGCCTGCAGTTTCCCTTCAGAAGCGGGAGAGACAGATACGCAGTATTTT.

The sample holds a few counts of this clonotype. The CDR3 loop reads CASSGASGANVLTF. DNA of the CDR3: TGTGCCAGCAGTGGGGCATCTGGGGCCAACGTCCTGACTTTC. The chain employs TRBV2 and TRBJ2-6; D ambiguous. Trimming shortened V by 4 bases and J by 1 base, and 5 bases separated the two germline ends. From germline, CDR1 is SNHLY and CDR2 FYNNEI. This CDR3 region has 14 residues.

This clonotype was seen a single time. A read error may produce the germline difference seen at one junction end. V is TRBV9 and J is TRBJ1-6, with D tentatively TRBD1 (5 bases). CDR3 length: 14 amino acids. From germline, CDR1 is SGDLS and CDR2 YYNGEE. This CDR3 is CASSVGANNSPLRF. In DNA form, the CDR3 reads TGTGCCAGCAGCGTCGGGGCTAATAATTCACCCCTCCGCTTT.

In its sample, this clonotype was seen a few times. The CDR3 region has the DNA TGCAGTGCCGGGACCCCTGGGGCCAACGTCCTGACTTTC. Translation gives CSAGTPGANVLTF. This rearrangement joins TRBV20-1 to TRBJ2-6, with D perhaps TRBD1 or TRBD2 (5 bases each). V dropped 6 bases and J dropped 2 bases, with 8 bases sitting between them. The CDR3 is made up of 13 amino acids. The germline V gene has CDR1 DFQATT and CDR2 SNEGSKA (reference sequence).

At least ten counts were recorded for this clonotype. The chain carries TRBV2 and TRBJ2-7; 10 bases map to TRBD1. The CDR3 loop spans 13 amino acids. V gave up 6 bases and J gave up 4 bases; unmatched junction bases: 3. Germline CDR1 reads SNHLY; CDR2 reads FYNNEI. The CDR3 region has the DNA TGTGCCAGCAGCGGGGACAGGGGTTACGAGCAGTACTTC. Its translation is CASSGDRGYEQYF.